The 8 T cell receptor beta chains in this list originate from one sample, sequenced in a study of blood T cell repertoires in COVID-19. The table came from immunoSEQ multiplex PCR; TCRdb's copy has only in-frame clones and leaves some out. The sample consists of 200,000 to 300,000 clones, 65% to 85% of them appearing once. Material: peripheral blood. The receptor source for this set is a man aged 35 to 55 with acute or convalescent COVID-19.

This chain uses TRBV4-1 with TRBJ2-7; TRBD1 aligns across 7 bases. Germline CDR1 reads MGHRA; CDR2 reads YSYEKL. The CDR3 consists of 15 residues. The ends lost 0 bases at V and 2 bases at J; junction bases unmatched: 4. In DNA, the CDR3 is TGCGCCAGCAGCCAAGAACCGACAGGGACCTACGAGCAGTACTTC. Translation: CASSQEPTGTYEQYF.

The V and J genes are TRBV7-8 and TRBJ2-5, with D possibly matching TRBD1 (6 bases). V was clipped by 5 bases and J by 4 bases, with 14 bases between them. This CDR3 has 14 residues. Germline V gene sequence: CDR1 SGHVS, CDR2 FQNEAQ. The DNA for the CDR3 is TGTGCCAGCAGCCCTGCCGGACAGACAGAGACCCAGTACTTC. Residues: CASSPAGQTETQYF.

The V gene is TRBV18, the J gene TRBJ2-5, with a tentative D call TRBD2 (6 bases). CDR1 is KGHSH, CDR2 LQKENI, per germline. CDR3 size: 16 residues. V shed 3 bases and J shed 4 bases, with 18 bases lying between them. CDR3 sequence reads: CASSPGGAASRETQYF. DNA for the CDR3: TGTGCCAGCTCACCGGGGGGTGCGGCCTCAAGAGAGACCCAGTACTTC.

The chain joins TRBV7-2 to TRBJ2-2; no reliable D call. V lost 1 base and J 8 bases, leaving 8 bases between the germline ends. This CDR3 has 13 amino acids. Germline assignment: CDR1 SGHTA and CDR2 FQGNSA. As DNA, the CDR3 is TGTGCCAGCAGCTTAGGAATCGCGGGGGAGCTGTTTTTT. Protein sequence: CASSLGIAGELFF.

The rearrangement links TRBV7-9 to TRBJ2-3; D not resolved. The CDR3 sequence is 15 residues long. Germline-derived CDR1 and CDR2 are SEHNR and FQNEAQ (reference sequence). The V end was cut by 6 bases, the J end by 3 bases, with 16 bases between. The CDR3 region is CASRPARSYTDTQYF. CDR3 coding DNA: TGTGCCAGCAGGCCTGCTAGAAGTTATACAGATACGCAGTATTTT.

This clone was seen a single time. The rearrangement uses TRBV30 and TRBJ1-1; D call uncertain. Trimming took 2 bases from V and 6 from J, leaving 7 bases between them. Germline assignment: CDR1 GTSNPN and CDR2 SVGIG (reference sequence). There are 11 residues in the CDR3. The CDR3 region is CAWSRGSEAFF. As DNA, the CDR3 is TGTGCCTGGAGTAGAGGCTCTGAAGCTTTCTTT.

The rearrangement links TRBV7-6 to TRBJ1-3; D perhaps matches TRBD1 (5 bases). Between the trimmed V and J ends, which lost 0 bases and 0 bases, there was a span of 9 bases. CDR1 is SGHVS and CDR2 is FNYEAQ in the germline V gene. This CDR3 has 16 residues. CDR3 in amino acids: CASSLAMDTSGNTIYF. The CDR3 coding sequence is TGTGCCAGCAGCTTAGCGATGGACACCTCTGGAAACACCATATATTTT.

This chain connects TRBV6-1 to TRBJ1-2, with 12 nucleotides matching TRBD1. V lost 2 bases and J lost 4; bases outside the gene matches: 5. CDR1 and CDR2 from the germline V gene are MNHNS and SASEGT. The CDR3 covers 16 residues. CDR3 region: CASSESGQGAIYGYTF. The DNA of the CDR3 is TGTGCCAGCAGTGAATCGGGACAGGGGGCTATCTATGGCTACACCTTC.